This TCR beta chain was retrieved from a study of CD8 T cells in ankylosing spondylitis. This clonotype was recorded a few times. Its antigen is not known. This CDR3 contains 15 residues. CDR1 is SGHRS and CDR2 is YFSETQ in the germline V gene. V lost 6 bases, J lost 1 base, and 6 bases stayed unmatched. By quantitative 5'-RACE with molecular barcodes, the TCR beta libraries were made. TCRdb ran MiXCR on the 5' RACE reads and lists one entry per CDR3 protein. The sample consists of just under 550,000 distinct CDR3 sequences, about 13% of them appearing once. Notes on the study in general: Clones tied to disease were said to be significantly enriched in matched ankylosing spondylitis synovial fluid. CD8+ by phenotype, disease-linked clones were relatively rare in peripheral blood. For ankylosing spondylitis blood, a TCR beta motif of under ten highly homologous variants appeared characteristic.

This receptor was identified in a male donor with ankylosing spondylitis. The specimen sequenced was blood, either unsorted or a sorted T cell fraction (not recorded which). The V and J genes are TRBV5-1 and TRBJ2-5; 10 positions agree with TRBD2. CDR3 sequence: CASTPLAGGQETQYF. Written as DNA, the CDR3 is TGCGCCAGCACCCCCTTAGCGGGAGGCCAAGAGACCCAGTACTTC.